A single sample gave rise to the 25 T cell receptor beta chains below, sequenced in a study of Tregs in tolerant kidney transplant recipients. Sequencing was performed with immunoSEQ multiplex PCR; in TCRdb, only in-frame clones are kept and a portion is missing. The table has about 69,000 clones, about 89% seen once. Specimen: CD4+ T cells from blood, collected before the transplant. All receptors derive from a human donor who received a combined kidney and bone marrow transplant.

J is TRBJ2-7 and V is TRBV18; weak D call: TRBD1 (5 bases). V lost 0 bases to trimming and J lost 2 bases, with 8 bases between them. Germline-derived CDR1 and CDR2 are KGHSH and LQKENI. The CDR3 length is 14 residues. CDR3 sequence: CASSPPAGTYEQYF. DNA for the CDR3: TGTGCCAGCTCACCACCCGCAGGGACCTACGAGCAGTACTTC.

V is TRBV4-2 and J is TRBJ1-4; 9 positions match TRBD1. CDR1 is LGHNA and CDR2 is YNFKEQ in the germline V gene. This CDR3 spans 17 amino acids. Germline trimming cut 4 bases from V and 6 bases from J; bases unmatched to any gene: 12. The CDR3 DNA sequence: TGTGCCAGCAGCCCGTTAAGGGACAGGGTGGACGATGAAAAACTGTTTTTT. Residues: CASSPLRDRVDDEKLFF.

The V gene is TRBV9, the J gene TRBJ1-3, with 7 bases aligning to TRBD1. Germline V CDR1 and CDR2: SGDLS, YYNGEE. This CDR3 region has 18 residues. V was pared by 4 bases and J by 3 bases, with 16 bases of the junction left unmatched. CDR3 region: CASSSRTRQGLVGNTIYF. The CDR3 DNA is TGTGCCAGCAGCTCTAGAACCAGACAGGGTTTAGTTGGAAACACCATATATTTT.

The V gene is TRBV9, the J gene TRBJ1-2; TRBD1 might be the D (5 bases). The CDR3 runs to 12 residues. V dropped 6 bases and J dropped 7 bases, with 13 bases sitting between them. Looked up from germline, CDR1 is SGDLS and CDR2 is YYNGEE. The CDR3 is CASTGGTGGYTF. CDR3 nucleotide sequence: TGTGCCAGCACCGGAGGGACGGGTGGCTACACCTTC.

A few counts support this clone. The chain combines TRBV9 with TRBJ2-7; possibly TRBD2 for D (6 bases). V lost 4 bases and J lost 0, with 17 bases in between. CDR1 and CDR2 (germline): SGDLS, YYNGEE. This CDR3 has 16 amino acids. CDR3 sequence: CASSPRAREDSYEQYF. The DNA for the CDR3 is TGTGCCAGCAGCCCCCGGGCGAGGGAGGACTCCTACGAGCAGTACTTC. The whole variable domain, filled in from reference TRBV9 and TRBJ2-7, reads DSGVTQTPKHLITATGQRVTLRCSPRSGDLSVYWYQQSLDQGLQFLIQYYNGEERAKGNILERFSAQQFPDLHSELNLSSLELGDSALYFCASSPRAREDSYEQYFGPGTRLTVT.

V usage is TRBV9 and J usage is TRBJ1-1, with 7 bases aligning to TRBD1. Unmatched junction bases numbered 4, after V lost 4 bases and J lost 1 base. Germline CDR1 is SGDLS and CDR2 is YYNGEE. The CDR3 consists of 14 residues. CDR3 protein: CASSPGTENTEAFF. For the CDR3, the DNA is TGTGCCAGCAGCCCCGGGACAGAGAACACTGAAGCTTTCTTT.

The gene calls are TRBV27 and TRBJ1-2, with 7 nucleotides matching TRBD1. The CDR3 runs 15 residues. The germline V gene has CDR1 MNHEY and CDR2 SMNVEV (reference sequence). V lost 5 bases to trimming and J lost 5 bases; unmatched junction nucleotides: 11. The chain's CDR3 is CASSPRTGGVYGYTF. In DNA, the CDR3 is TGTGCCAGCAGTCCCCGGACAGGAGGCGTATATGGCTACACCTTC.

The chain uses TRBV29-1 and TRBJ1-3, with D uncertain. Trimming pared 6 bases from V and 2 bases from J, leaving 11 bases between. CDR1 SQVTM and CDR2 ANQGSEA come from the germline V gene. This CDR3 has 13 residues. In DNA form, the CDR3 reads TGCAGCGTCTCGCATAGAACTGGAAACACCATATATTTT. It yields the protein CSVSHRTGNTIYF.

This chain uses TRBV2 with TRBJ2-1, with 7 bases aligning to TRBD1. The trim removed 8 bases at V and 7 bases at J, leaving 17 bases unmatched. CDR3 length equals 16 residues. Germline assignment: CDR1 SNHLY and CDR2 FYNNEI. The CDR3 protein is CASPRGRGQSLNEQFF. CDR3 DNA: TGTGCCAGCCCAAGAGGTAGGGGACAGAGCCTGAATGAGCAGTTCTTC. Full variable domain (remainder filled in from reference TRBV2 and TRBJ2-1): EPEVTQTPSHQVTQMGQEVILRCVPISNHLYFYWYRQILGQKVEFLVSFYNNEISEKSEIFDDQFSVERPDGSNFTLKIRSTKLEDSAMYFCASPRGRGQSLNEQFFGPGTRLTVL.

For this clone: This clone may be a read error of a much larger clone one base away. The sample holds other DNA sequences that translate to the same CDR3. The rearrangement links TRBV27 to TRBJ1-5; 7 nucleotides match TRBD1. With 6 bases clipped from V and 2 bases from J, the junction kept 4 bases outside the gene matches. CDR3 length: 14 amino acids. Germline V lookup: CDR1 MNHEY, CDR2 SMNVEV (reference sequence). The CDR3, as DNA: TGTGCCAGCAGAAGACAGGGTGGCAATCAGCCCCAGCATTTT. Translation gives CASRRQGGNQPQHF.

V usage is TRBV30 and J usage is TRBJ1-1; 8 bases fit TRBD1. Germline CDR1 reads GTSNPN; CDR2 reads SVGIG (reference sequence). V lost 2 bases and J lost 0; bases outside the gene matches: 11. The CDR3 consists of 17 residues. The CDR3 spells CAWSTTGQGYLNTEAFF. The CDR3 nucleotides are TGTGCCTGGAGTACGACCGGACAGGGATACCTGAACACTGAAGCTTTCTTT.

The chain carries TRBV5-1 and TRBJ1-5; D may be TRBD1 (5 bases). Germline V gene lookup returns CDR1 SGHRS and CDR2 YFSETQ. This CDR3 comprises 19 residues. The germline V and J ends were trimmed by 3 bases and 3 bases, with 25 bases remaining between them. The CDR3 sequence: CASSYPKAQGALANQPQHF. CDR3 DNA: TGCGCCAGCAGCTACCCCAAGGCTCAGGGCGCGCTGGCCAATCAGCCCCAGCATTTT.

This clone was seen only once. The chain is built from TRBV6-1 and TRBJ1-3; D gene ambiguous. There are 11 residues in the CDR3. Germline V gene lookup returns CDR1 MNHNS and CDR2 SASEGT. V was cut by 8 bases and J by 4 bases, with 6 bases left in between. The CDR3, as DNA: TGTGCCAGCTTAGCGGGAAACACCATATATTTT. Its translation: CASLAGNTIYF.

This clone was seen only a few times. DNA for the CDR3: TGTGCCAGCTCCTGGGAGGAGACCCAGTACTTC. Protein: CASSWEETQYF. The J gene is TRBJ2-5, the V gene TRBV18; D perhaps matches TRBD2 (5 bases). The germline gives CDR1 KGHSH, CDR2 LQKENI. The CDR3 length is 11 residues. Trimming took off 6 bases at V and 5 bases at J, with 7 bases between the two ends.

Here the CDR3 reads CAWSVDVGRVSYNEQFF. The DNA for the CDR3 is TGTGCCTGGAGTGTAGATGTCGGGAGGGTCTCCTACAATGAGCAGTTCTTC. V and J are TRBV30 and TRBJ2-1; 8 bases fit TRBD2. Germline V gene lookup returns CDR1 GTSNPN and CDR2 SVGIG (reference sequence). V was pared by 0 bases and J by 0 bases, with 7 bases of the junction left unmatched. The CDR3 runs 17 residues.

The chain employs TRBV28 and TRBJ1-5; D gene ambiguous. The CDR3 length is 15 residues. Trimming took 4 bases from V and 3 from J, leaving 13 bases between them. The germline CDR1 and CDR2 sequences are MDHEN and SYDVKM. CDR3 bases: TGTGCCAGCAGTTCGGGGATTTCAGTCAATCAGCCCCAGCATTTT. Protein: CASSSGISVNQPQHF.

The CDR3 spells CASSRREVGGRGEQYF. As DNA, the CDR3 is TGTGCCAGCAGCCGCCGCGAGGTTGGCGGGAGGGGCGAGCAGTACTTC. The chain carries TRBV7-3 and TRBJ2-7; 9 nucleotides line up with TRBD2. The germline V gene encodes CDR1 SGHTA and CDR2 FQGTGA. CDR3 length: 16 amino acids. V lost 5 bases, J lost 6 bases, and 14 bases stayed unmatched.

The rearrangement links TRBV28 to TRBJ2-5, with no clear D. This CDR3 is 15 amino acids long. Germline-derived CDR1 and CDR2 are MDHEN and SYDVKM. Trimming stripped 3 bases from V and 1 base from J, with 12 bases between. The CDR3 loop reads CASSFLGALQETQYF. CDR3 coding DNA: TGTGCCAGCAGTTTTTTAGGAGCGCTCCAAGAGACCCAGTACTTC.

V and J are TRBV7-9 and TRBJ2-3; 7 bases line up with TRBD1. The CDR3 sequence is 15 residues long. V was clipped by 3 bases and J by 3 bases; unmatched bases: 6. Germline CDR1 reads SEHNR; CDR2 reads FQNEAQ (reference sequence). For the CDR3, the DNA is TGTGCCAGCAGCTTCGCAGGGGGTGGTACAGATACGCAGTATTTT. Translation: CASSFAGGGTDTQYF.

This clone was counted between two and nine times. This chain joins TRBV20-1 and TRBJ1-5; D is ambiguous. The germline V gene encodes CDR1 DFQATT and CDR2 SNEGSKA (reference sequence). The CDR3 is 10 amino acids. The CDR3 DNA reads TGCAGCCCCTTGTCTCAGCCCCAGCATTTT. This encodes CSPLSQPQHF.

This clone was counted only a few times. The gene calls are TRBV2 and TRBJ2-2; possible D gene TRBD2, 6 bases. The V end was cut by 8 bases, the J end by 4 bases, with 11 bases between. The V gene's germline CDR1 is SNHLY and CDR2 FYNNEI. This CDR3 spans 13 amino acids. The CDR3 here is CASRESSTGELFF. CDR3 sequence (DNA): TGTGCCAGCCGGGAGTCGAGCACCGGGGAGCTGTTTTTT.

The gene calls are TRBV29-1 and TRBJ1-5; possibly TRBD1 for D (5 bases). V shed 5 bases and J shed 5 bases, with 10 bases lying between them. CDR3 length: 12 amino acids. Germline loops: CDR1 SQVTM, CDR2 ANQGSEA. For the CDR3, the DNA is TGCAGCGTTTCTCAGGGATATCAGCCCCAGCATTTT. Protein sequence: CSVSQGYQPQHF.

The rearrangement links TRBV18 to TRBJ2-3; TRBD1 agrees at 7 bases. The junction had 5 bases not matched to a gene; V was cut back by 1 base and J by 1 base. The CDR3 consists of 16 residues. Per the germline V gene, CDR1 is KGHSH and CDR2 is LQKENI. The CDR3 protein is CASSPQGAQGTDTQYF. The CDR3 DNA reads TGTGCCAGCTCACCACAGGGGGCGCAAGGCACAGATACGCAGTATTTT. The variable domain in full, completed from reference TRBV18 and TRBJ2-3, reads NAGVMQNPRHLVRRRGQEARLRCSPMKGHSHVYWYRQLPEEGLKFMVYLQKENIIDESGMPKERFSAEFPKEGPSILRIQQVVRGDSAAYFCASSPQGAQGTDTQYFGPGTRLTVL.

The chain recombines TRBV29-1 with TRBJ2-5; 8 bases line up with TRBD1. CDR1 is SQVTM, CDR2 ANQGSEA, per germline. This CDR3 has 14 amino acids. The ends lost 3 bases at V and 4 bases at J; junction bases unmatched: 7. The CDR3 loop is CSVELWTGRETQYF. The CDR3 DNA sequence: TGCAGCGTTGAGCTGTGGACAGGGCGAGAGACCCAGTACTTC. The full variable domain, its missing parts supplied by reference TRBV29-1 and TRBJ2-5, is SAVISQKPSRDICQRGTSLTIQCQVDSQVTMMFWYRQQPGQSLTLIATANQGSEATYESGFVIDKFPISRPNLTFSTLTVSNMSPEDSSIYLCSVELWTGRETQYFGPGTRLLVL.

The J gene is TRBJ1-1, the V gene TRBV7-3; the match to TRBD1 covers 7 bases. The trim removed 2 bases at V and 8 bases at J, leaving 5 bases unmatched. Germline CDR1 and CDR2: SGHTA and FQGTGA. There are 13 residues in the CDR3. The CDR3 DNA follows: TGTGCCAGCAGCTTAGGGAGCAGGGGGGAAGCTTTCTTT. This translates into CASSLGSRGEAFF. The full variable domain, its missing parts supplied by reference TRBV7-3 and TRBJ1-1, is GAGVSQTPSNKVTEKGKYVELRCDPISGHTALYWYRQSLGQGPEFLIYFQGTGAADDSGLPNDRFFAVRPEGSVSTLKIQRTERGDSAVYLCASSLGSRGEAFFGQGTRLTVV.